What follows are 2 T cell receptor beta chains derived from one specimen sequenced in a study of blood T cell repertoires in COVID-19. Data came from immunoSEQ multiplex PCR; TCRdb stores just in-frame clones and leaves some out. The sample records some 230,000 clones, roughly nine tenths being singletons. The sequenced sample was PBMCs or T cells enriched from blood (not recorded which). These receptors originate from a young woman in a cohort exposed to, infected with or recovered from COVID-19 (not recorded which).

The chain employs TRBV23-1 and TRBJ2-7; D may be TRBD1 (5 bases). TRBV23-1 is an open reading frame, and its role is uncertain. The CDR3 is 14 amino acids. V dropped 2 bases and J dropped 2 bases, with 10 bases sitting between them. CDR3 sequence reads: CASSQPGNTYEQYF. The CDR3, as DNA: TGCGCCAGCAGTCAACCAGGGAATACCTACGAGCAGTACTTC.

This CDR3 is CASGLSVRGLAHSGELFF. DNA for the CDR3: TGTGCTAGTGGTTTAAGTGTGAGGGGACTAGCGCATAGCGGGGAGCTGTTTTTT. J is TRBJ2-2 and V is TRBV12-5, with 10 bases aligning to TRBD2. V was pared by 3 bases and J by 7 bases, with 14 bases of the junction left unmatched. CDR3 length: 18 amino acids. Germline lookup yields CDR1 LGHNT and CDR2 FRNRAP.